This record concerns one TCR beta chain sequence. This CDR3 is built from 15 residues. CDR1 and CDR2 from the germline V gene are MNHNS and SASEGT. The ends lost 5 bases at V and 6 bases at J; junction bases unmatched: 9. Treg sorting used a CD4+CD25+CD127-/low gate. A single record per CDR3 protein comes from TCRdb applying MiXCR to the 5' RACE reads. This table has over 45,000 distinct CDR3 sequences, roughly 28% appearing once. The sequence came from a female donor with breast cancer. The sample consisted of tumor-infiltrating Tregs sorted from the breast tumor. The chain recombines TRBV6-1 with TRBJ2-1, with TRBD2 matching over 8 bases. The CDR3 nucleotides are TGTGCCAGCAGTTGGACTAGCAGGAGTGGCAATGAGCAGTTCTTC. It translates to CASSWTSRSGNEQFF.